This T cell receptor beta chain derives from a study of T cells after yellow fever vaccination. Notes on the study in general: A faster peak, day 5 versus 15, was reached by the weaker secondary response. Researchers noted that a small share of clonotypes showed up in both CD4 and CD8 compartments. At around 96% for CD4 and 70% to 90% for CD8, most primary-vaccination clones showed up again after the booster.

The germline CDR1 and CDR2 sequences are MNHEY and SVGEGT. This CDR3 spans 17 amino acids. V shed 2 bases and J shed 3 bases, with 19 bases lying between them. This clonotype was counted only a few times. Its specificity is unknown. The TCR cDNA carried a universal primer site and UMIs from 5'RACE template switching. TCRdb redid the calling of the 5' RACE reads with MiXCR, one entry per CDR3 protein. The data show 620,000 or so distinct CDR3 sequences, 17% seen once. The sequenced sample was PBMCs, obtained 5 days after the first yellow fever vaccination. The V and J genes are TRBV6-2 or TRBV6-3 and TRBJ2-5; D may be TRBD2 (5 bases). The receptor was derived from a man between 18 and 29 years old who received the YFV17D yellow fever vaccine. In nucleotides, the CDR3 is TGTGCCAGCAGTTACGGAAGGGCAGAATGGGGAGAAGAGACCCAGTACTTC. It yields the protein CASSYGRAEWGEETQYF.